This T cell receptor (beta chain) appears in the sequencing data of a study of shared clonotypes between healthy human individuals. In the study overall: There were three CD4 naive, three CD4 memory, two CD8 naive and one CD8 memory plates per donor.

The study, taken as a whole, reports: Across four donors, naive CD4 shared 5% to 6.5%, naive CD8 over 3%, memory CD4 roughly 2.5%, memory CD8 0.4% to 0.5%.

The V gene's germline CDR1 is SGHTA and CDR2 FQGNSA. CDR3 length: 15 residues. With V trimmed by 4 bases and J by 3 bases, 4 bases remained unmatched. Turning to this clone: The antigen is unknown.

Once extracted for a subset, genomic DNA was divided evenly among several immunoSEQ plates. The method was immunoSEQ multiplex PCR; TCRdb's version includes in-frame clones alone and lacks a portion of them. Of about 1 million clones listed, about 75% were seen once; the top ten hold approximately 1.5%. The TCR originated in a young man in good health. The sequencing sample was made of memory CD4+ T cells sorted from blood. Specified subset: CD45RA-negative fraction. The genes are TRBV7-2 and TRBJ2-3, with TRBD1 matching over 10 bases. The CDR3 sequence: CASSSWDRGTDTQYF. As DNA, the CDR3 is TGTGCCAGCAGCTCGTGGGACAGGGGTACAGATACGCAGTATTTT.